Here is one T cell receptor (beta chain) with its context. The antigen is undetermined. Sorted T cells were CFSE-labeled and cultured four to five days with allogeneic regulatory or mature dendritic cells at 1:10. The sample originates from a study of regulatory dendritic cells for organ transplantation. Study results and caveats: Naive CD4+ and CD8+ repertoires were highly diverse; memory CD8+ was most oligoclonal.

Profiling relied on immunoSEQ multiplex PCR, and the TCRdb table lists in-frame clones only, not all of them. The data hold about 20,000 clones, with around 79% observed a single time. V trimming: 10 bases; J trimming: 4 bases; junction bases outside the gene matches: 13. CDR3 size: 15 residues. Germline assignment: CDR1 MNHNS and CDR2 SASEGT. Sequenced: memory CD4+ T cells from blood cultured with regulatory dendritic cells. Subset: CD45RO+ memory T cells. This TCR derives from a human donor in good health. The V gene is TRBV6-1, the J gene TRBJ2-7; TRBD2 matches at 10 bases. CDR3: CATKPSSGSFYEQYF. CDR3 sequence (DNA): TGTGCCACCAAACCTTCTAGCGGGAGTTTTTACGAGCAGTACTTC.